This entry describes one TCR beta chain. What it binds is not known. The sample is drawn from a study of T cell responses to AZD1222 COVID-19 vaccine. Across the study: The study pooled second doses at about 4 or about 12 weeks. Study observations and caveats: There were repertoire samples only from the period after the peak T cell response. Two AZD1222 administrations were followed by greater Spike-specific TCR breadth and depth.

This CDR3 is 14 amino acids long. Trimming removed 3 bases from V and 1 base from J; junction bases left unmatched: 5. CDR1 GTSNPN and CDR2 SVGIG come from the germline V gene (reference sequence). Sequencing used immunoSEQ multiplex PCR; TCRdb keeps in-frame clones, though not all of them. The data contain some 120,000 clones, around 94% of them singletons. This sequence joins TRBV30 and TRBJ1-1; 7 bases fit TRBD1. The sequence came from an adult in good health. Sequencing used peripheral blood, obtained on day 0 of AZD1222 vaccination. The CDR3 sequence: CAWSRDSPNTEAFF. The CDR3 DNA sequence: TGTGCCTGGAGCAGGGACAGCCCGAACACTGAAGCTTTCTTT.